The entry below describes one T cell receptor (beta chain). No cognate antigen has been identified for it. Per-base qualities were not stored, and no clone one base away is much larger. The data are from a study of blood T cell repertoires in COVID-19 (dated by TCRdb to between 2020 and 2021). Study-level background: Samples from collaborators originated in the United States, Italy and Spain and spanned both the acute and convalescent phases of COVID-19. The prospective study material was composed of cDNA or gDNA derived from T cells, B-cell-depleted T cells, or PBMCs. Subjects who had been exposed to COVID-19, were actively infected with it, or had recovered from it provided the deeply sampled blood TCRbeta repertoires that made up the dataset. A freely available public database, intended as a resource for researchers studying the immune response to SARS-CoV-2, is where the repertoires were released. Samples came from the ongoing ImmuneRACE study (first 160 participants) plus 1,254 subjects from 6 global collaborators. The sample metadata nearly always contained a de-identified subject ID, COVID-19 status, age in years and sex. Where HLA class I and class II types were available, the types were taken from metadata supplied by the sample provider, not from assay-based typing. What the study reported, not specific to this receptor: The quantity of clinical and demographic metadata differed by source and by participant and was supplied without curation.

TCRbeta CDR3 regions were amplified from genomic DNA by means of the immunoSEQ Assay, a bias-controlled multiplex PCR. The study's own analysis went as follows. Nucleated cell counts per sample were estimated from amplification of reference gene primers within the assay. To quantify the absolute abundance of each unique TCRbeta CDR3 rearrangement, sequence reads were collapsed and filtered. For each sample, productive Simpson clonality was calculated as the square root of Simpson's diversity index across productive rearrangements. TCRdb re-hosts the immuneACCESS table, in-frame sequences only. Its copies lack some clones; in the studies checked, an unresolved V gene accounts for under half of them, and the cause for the rest is not known. V, J and clone size derive from that table, while D and trimming were established from the DNA sequence. The sample has roughly 170,000 clones on record, roughly four fifths of them singletons. The ten largest account for around 6.8% of the sample.

V loses 4 bases of germline sequence and J loses 12 bases, and the interval between the two ends is 14 bases. Looking up the germline V gene (reference sequence) yields CDR1 SGHNT and CDR2 YYREEE. From the cysteine up to the phenylalanine, the CDR3 has a length of 12 residues. Only the CDR3 region is kept as DNA, spanning 36 bases read in frame from base 1. Whole blood was collected in K2EDTA tubes by collaborating institutions according to the institutions' own protocols. For TCRbeta analysis, collaborators shipped samples as frozen whole blood, isolated PBMCs, or DNA extracted from either of those sample types.

The rearranged chain carries TRBV5-4 and TRBJ2-1; perhaps TRBD1 is the D gene, with 6 bases matching. Source material: peripheral blood. This sequence was found in a human donor in a cohort sampled during active COVID-19. In nucleotides, the sequence is TGTGCCAGCAGCCTCGGACAGTCGATGCAGTTCTTC. The resulting protein is CASSLGQSMQFF.